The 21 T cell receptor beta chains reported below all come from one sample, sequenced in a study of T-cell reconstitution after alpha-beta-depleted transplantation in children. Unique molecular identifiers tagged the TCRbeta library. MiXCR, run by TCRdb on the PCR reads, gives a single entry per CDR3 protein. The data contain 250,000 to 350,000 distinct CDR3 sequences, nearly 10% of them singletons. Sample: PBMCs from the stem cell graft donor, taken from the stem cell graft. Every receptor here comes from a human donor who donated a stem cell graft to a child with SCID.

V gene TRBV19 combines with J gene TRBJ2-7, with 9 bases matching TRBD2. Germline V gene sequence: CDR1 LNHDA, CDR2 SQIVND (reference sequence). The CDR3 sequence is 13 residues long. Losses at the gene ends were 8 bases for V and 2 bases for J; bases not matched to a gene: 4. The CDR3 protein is CASGLAGTYEQYF. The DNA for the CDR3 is TGTGCCAGTGGGCTAGCGGGAACCTACGAGCAGTACTTC.

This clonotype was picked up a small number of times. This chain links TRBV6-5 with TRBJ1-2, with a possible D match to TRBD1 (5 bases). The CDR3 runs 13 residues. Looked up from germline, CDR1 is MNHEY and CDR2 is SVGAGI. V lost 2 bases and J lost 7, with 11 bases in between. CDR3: CASSYPGLGGYTF. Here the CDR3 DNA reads TGTGCCAGCAGTTACCCAGGGTTGGGTGGCTACACCTTC.

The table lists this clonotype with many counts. The chain's CDR3 is CASSRGDRTYNEQFF. CDR3 bases: TGTGCCAGCAGCCGGGGGGACAGGACATACAATGAGCAGTTCTTC. The chain couples TRBV6-1 to TRBJ2-1; the D gene is possibly TRBD1 (8 bases). V was clipped by 6 bases and J by 4 bases, with 16 bases between them. The CDR3 runs to 15 residues. Germline lookup yields CDR1 MNHNS and CDR2 SASEGT.

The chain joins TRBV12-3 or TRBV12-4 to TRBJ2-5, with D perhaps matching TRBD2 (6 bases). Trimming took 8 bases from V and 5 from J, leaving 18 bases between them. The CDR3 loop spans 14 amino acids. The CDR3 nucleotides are TGTGCCAGCGCCCTGGCCGGGGGTCGGGAGACCCAGTACTTC. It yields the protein CASALAGGRETQYF.

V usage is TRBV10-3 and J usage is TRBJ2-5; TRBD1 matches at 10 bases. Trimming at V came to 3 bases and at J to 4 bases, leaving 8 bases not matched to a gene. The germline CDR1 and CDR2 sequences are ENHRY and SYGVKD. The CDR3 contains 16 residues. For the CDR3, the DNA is TGTGCCATCAGTGACCCCGGACAGGGGGTGAGAGAGACCCAGTACTTC. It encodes CAISDPGQGVRETQYF.

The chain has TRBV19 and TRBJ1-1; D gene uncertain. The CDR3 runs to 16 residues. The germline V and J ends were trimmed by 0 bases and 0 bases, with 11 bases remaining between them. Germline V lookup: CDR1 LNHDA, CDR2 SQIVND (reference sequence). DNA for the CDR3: TGTGCCAGTAGTATAGATTCGGCAGGCCTGAACACTGAAGCTTTCTTT. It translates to CASSIDSAGLNTEAFF.

CDR3 coding DNA: TGCAGTGCTAGAGATTGGAGGAGCGAGCAGTACTTC. Protein product: CSARDWRSEQYF. The chain uses TRBV20-1 and TRBJ2-7; D may be TRBD2 (5 bases). The CDR3 has 12 amino acids. The V gene's germline CDR1 is DFQATT and CDR2 SNEGSKA (reference sequence). Trimming left V 0 bases short and J 6 bases short, with 9 bases between.

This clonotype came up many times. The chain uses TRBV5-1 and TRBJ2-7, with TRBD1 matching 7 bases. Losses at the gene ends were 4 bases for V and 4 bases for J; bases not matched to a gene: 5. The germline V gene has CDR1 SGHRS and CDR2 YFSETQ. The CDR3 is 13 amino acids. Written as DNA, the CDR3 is TGCGCCAGCAGCCAAGAGGGGGCTTACGAGCAGTACTTC. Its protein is CASSQEGAYEQYF.

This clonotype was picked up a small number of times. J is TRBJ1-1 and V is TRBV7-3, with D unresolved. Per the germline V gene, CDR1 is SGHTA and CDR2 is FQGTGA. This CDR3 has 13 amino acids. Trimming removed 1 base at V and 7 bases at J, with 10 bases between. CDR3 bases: TGTGCCAGCAGCTTAAACGGGGTGGATGAAGCTTTCTTT. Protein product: CASSLNGVDEAFF.

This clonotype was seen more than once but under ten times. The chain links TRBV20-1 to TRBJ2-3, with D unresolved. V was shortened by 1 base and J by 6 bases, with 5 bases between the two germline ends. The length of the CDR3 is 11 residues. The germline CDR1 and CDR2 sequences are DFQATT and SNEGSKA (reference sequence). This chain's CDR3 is CSARGIDTQYF. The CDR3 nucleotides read TGCAGTGCTAGAGGGATCGATACGCAGTATTTT.

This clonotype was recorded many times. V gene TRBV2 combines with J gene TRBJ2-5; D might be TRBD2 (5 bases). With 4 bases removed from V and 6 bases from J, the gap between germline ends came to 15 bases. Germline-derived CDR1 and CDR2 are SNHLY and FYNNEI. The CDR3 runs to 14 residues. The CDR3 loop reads CASSGLMGRQTQYF. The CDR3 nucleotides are TGTGCCAGCAGTGGCTTGATGGGGAGACAGACCCAGTACTTC.

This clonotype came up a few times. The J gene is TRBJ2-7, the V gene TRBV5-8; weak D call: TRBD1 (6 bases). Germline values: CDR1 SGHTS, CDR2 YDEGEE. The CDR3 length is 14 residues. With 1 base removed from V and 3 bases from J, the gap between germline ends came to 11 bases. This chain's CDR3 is CASSLIPRGYEQYF. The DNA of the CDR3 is TGTGCCAGCAGCTTGATCCCCAGGGGCTACGAGCAGTACTTC.

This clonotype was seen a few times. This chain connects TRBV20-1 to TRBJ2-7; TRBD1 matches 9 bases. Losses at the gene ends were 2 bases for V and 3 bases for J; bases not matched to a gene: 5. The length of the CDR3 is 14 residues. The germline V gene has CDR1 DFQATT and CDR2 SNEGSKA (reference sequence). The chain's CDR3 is CSARLGTGSYEQYF. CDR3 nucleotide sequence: TGCAGTGCTAGACTTGGGACAGGGAGCTACGAGCAGTACTTC.

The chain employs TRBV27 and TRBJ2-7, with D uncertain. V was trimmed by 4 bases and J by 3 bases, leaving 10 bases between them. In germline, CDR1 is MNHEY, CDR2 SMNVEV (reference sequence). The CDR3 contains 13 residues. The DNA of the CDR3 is TGTGCCAGCAGTTCCCTACCTTACTACGAGCAGTACTTC. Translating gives CASSSLPYYEQYF.

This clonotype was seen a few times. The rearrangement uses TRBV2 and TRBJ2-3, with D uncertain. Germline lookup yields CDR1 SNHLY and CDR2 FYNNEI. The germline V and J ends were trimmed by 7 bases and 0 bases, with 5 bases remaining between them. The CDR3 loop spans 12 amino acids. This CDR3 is CASTPSTDTQYF. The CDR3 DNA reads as TGTGCCAGCACTCCTAGCACAGATACGCAGTATTTT.

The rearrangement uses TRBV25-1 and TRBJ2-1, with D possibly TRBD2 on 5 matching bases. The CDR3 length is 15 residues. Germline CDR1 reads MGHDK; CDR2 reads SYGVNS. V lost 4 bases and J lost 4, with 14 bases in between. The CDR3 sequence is CASSAGNIAYNEQFF. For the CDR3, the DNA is TGTGCCAGCAGTGCGGGGAACATAGCGTACAATGAGCAGTTCTTC.

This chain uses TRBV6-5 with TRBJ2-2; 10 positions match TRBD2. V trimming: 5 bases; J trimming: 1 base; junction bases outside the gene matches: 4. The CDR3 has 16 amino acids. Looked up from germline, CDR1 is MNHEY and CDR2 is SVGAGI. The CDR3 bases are TGTGCCAGCAGTCACCGGACTAGCGGGAACACCGGGGAGCTGTTTTTT. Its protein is CASSHRTSGNTGELFF.

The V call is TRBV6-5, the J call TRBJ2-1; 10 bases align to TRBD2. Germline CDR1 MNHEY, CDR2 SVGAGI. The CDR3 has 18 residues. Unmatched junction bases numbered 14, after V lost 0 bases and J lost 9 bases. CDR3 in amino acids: CASSYSISGGAKIGEQFF. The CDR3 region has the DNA TGTGCCAGCAGTTACTCGATCAGCGGGGGGGCCAAGATTGGTGAGCAGTTCTTC.

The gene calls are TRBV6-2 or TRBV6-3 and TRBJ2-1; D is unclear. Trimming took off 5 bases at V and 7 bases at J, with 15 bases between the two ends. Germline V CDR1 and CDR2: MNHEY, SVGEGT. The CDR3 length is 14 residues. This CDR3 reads CASSPRLESNEQFF. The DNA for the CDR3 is TGTGCCAGCAGTCCCCGCCTGGAGAGTAATGAGCAGTTCTTC.

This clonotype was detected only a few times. The CDR3 protein is CASSRPVAGGYNEQFF. In nucleotides, the CDR3 is TGTGCCAGCAGTAGACCGGTAGCGGGGGGTTACAATGAGCAGTTCTTC. The rearrangement joins TRBV6-1 to TRBJ2-1; 10 bases align to TRBD2. The CDR3 spans 16 residues. Germline-derived CDR1 and CDR2 are MNHNS and SASEGT. The V gene end was trimmed by 5 bases and the J gene end by 4 bases; junction bases not matched to a gene: 8.

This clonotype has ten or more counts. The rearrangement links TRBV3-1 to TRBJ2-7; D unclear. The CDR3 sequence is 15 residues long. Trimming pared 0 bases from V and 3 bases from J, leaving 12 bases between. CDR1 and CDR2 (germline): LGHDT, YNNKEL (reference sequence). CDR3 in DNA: TGTGCCAGCAGCCAAGAGGGCTCGGGTAACTACGAGCAGTACTTC. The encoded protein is CASSQEGSGNYEQYF.